These 19 T cell receptor beta chains originate from one sample sequenced in a study of T-cell reconstitution after alpha-beta-depleted transplantation in children. The library targeted TCRbeta and was prepared with unique molecular identifiers. TCRdb reprocessed the PCR reads via MiXCR and lists one record per CDR3 protein. The table shows about 170,000 distinct CDR3 sequences, with around 10% occurring only once. The sample here was PBMCs, taken before TCRalphabeta/CD19-depleted stem cell transplant. These TCRs come from a boy younger than 10 with acute myeloid leukemia, due to receive a stem cell transplant.

J is TRBJ2-5 and V is TRBV11-2, with 9 bases lining up with TRBD2. Germline CDR1 SGHAT, CDR2 FQNNGV. Germline trimming cut 6 bases from V and 1 base from J; bases unmatched to any gene: 3. The CDR3 length is 14 residues. The CDR3 DNA reads TGTGCCAGCAGTCAGCGGGGGGTCCAAGAGACCCAGTACTTC. Residues: CASSQRGVQETQYF.

This clonotype has at least ten counts. V and J are TRBV6-6 and TRBJ2-5; the D is unclear. From germline, CDR1 is MNHNY and CDR2 SVGAGI (reference sequence). Trimming stripped 7 bases from V and 3 bases from J, with 9 bases between. This CDR3 spans 12 amino acids. This CDR3 reads CASMNSKETQYF. For the CDR3, the DNA is TGTGCCAGCATGAACAGTAAAGAGACCCAGTACTTC.

This clonotype was recorded at least ten times. This chain joins TRBV4-1 and TRBJ2-3, with no clear D. Trimming removed 4 bases at V and 0 bases at J, with 11 bases between. CDR3 length: 15 residues. In germline, CDR1 is MGHRA, CDR2 YSYEKL. The CDR3 DNA reads as TGCGCCAGCAGCCGCGGCCGCCCCAGCACAGATACGCAGTATTTT. Residues: CASSRGRPSTDTQYF.

At least ten counts were recorded for this clonotype. The chain couples TRBV7-9 to TRBJ2-3; 9 nucleotides match TRBD2. J lost 0 bases, V lost 2 bases, and 3 bases had no gene match. The germline V gene has CDR1 SEHNR and CDR2 FQNEAQ (reference sequence). CDR3 length: 16 amino acids. The CDR3, as DNA: TGTGCCAGCAGCTTACGGCTAGCGGGGAGCACAGATACGCAGTATTTT. Translating gives CASSLRLAGSTDTQYF.

This chain joins TRBV6-1 and TRBJ2-7; 12 bases fit TRBD2. Per germline, CDR1 MNHNS and CDR2 SASEGT. The V and J ends lost 11 bases and 8 bases, in that order; junction bases with no gene match: 16. CDR3 length: 15 residues. This CDR3 reads CAGRGGLAGSVQQYF. In nucleotides, the CDR3 is TGTGCCGGAAGGGGAGGACTAGCGGGATCAGTACAGCAGTACTTC.

This clonotype was observed many times. The CDR3 is CSAREGGRTEAFF. DNA for the CDR3: TGCAGTGCTAGAGAGGGGGGAAGGACTGAAGCTTTCTTT. The chain is built from TRBV20-1 and TRBJ1-1, with D possibly being TRBD1 (5 bases). The CDR3 contains 13 residues. V dropped 0 bases and J dropped 5 bases, with 10 bases sitting between them. CDR1 and CDR2 from the germline V gene are DFQATT and SNEGSKA (reference sequence).

In its sample, this clonotype was seen many times. V and J are TRBV5-1 and TRBJ2-5; 11 nucleotides agree with TRBD2. The germline gives CDR1 SGHRS, CDR2 YFSETQ. J gave up 4 bases and V 4 bases, and 6 bases lay outside the gene matches. The CDR3 has 15 residues. The CDR3 DNA is TGCGCCAGCAGCGCACTAGCGGGAGAGGGAGAGACCCAGTACTTC. Translated, it gives CASSALAGEGETQYF.

This clonotype was seen at least ten times. The CDR3 loop reads CSARDPAGGGYTF. In DNA form, the CDR3 reads TGCAGTGCTAGAGATCCGGCAGGGGGCGGCTACACCTTC. This chain connects TRBV20-1 to TRBJ1-2; 8 bases are a match to TRBD1. CDR1 DFQATT and CDR2 SNEGSKA come from the germline V gene (reference sequence). The J segment lost 8 bases and the V segment lost 0 bases, leaving 5 bases of the junction unmatched. The CDR3 is 13 amino acids.

This clonotype came up once. This could be a read error, since a much larger clone is one nucleotide away. The gene calls are TRBV7-9 and TRBJ2-1; TRBD2 is a possible D gene (5 bases). V shed 11 bases and J shed 8 bases, with 10 bases lying between them. The CDR3 is made up of 10 amino acids. The germline gives CDR1 SEHNR, CDR2 FQNEAQ (reference sequence). CDR3 sequence (DNA): TGTGCCCCGGCGGACTATGAGCAGTTCTTC. Translation: CAPADYEQFF.

This clonotype was seen repeatedly, ten times or more. The chain carries TRBV29-1 and TRBJ2-1; 7 bases line up with TRBD2. The junction had 12 bases not matched to a gene; V was cut back by 3 bases and J by 1 base. The germline gives CDR1 SQVTM, CDR2 ANQGSEA. This CDR3 region has 17 residues. The CDR3 DNA is TGCAGCGTTGACCTGGGCGGGAGCCGGGGGTCCTACAATGAGCAGTTCTTC. Amino acid sequence: CSVDLGGSRGSYNEQFF.

This clonotype was counted ten times or more. Compared with germline, one end of the junction differs, possibly owing to a read error. This chain links TRBV6-5 with TRBJ2-1, with D maybe TRBD2 (6 bases). CDR3 length: 14 residues. Looked up from germline, CDR1 is MNHEY and CDR2 is SVGAGI. The CDR3 DNA is TGCGCCAGCAGTTACTCGCCTAGCGTTGGTGAGCAGTTCTTC. Translating it yields CASSYSPSVGEQFF.

This clonotype has ten or more counts. J is TRBJ1-6 and V is TRBV12-3 or TRBV12-4, with TRBD1 matching 7 bases. With V trimmed by 5 bases and J by 10 bases, 11 bases remained unmatched. This CDR3 has 15 residues. The CDR3 DNA sequence: TGTGCCAGCAGTCGGATTTACAGGGGCGGGTCACCCCTCCACTTT. It encodes CASSRIYRGGSPLHF.

The table lists this clonotype with many counts. The chain is built from TRBV5-1 and TRBJ2-1; no clear D. Germline V gene data show CDR1 as SGHRS and CDR2 as YFSETQ. Between the trimmed V and J ends, which lost 5 bases and 0 bases, there was a span of 12 bases. CDR3 size: 15 residues. This CDR3 is CASSSDLHSYNEQFF. CDR3 coding DNA: TGCGCCAGCAGTTCTGACTTGCACTCCTACAATGAGCAGTTCTTC.

This clonotype was seen at least ten times. CDR3 in amino acids: CSAPSSGGNTEAFF. Here the CDR3 DNA reads TGCAGTGCGCCTTCCTCGGGCGGGAACACTGAAGCTTTCTTT. The V call is TRBV20-1, the J call TRBJ1-1, with D uncertain. Deletions cut 6 bases from V and 1 base from J, with 15 bases between. In germline, CDR1 is DFQATT, CDR2 SNEGSKA (reference sequence). This CDR3 comprises 14 residues.

This clonotype was found many times. The J gene is TRBJ2-7, the V gene TRBV5-1; TRBD1 is a possible D gene (6 bases). The germline CDR1 and CDR2 sequences are SGHRS and YFSETQ. There are 14 residues in the CDR3. Trimming shortened V by 3 bases and J by 3 bases, and 13 bases separated the two germline ends. As DNA, the CDR3 is TGCGCCAGCAGCTGGGACATGGGCGGCTACGAGCAGTACTTC. As protein: CASSWDMGGYEQYF.

This clonotype was detected many times. The chain is built from TRBV2 and TRBJ2-1; 10 bases align to TRBD1. Germline V CDR1 and CDR2: SNHLY, FYNNEI. The CDR3 sequence is 15 residues long. V was clipped by 6 bases and J by 2 bases; unmatched bases: 4. The CDR3 region is CASRGGTGAYNEQFF. DNA for the CDR3: TGTGCCAGCAGGGGAGGGACAGGGGCCTACAATGAGCAGTTCTTC.

The table lists this clonotype with many counts. The gene calls are TRBV15 and TRBJ2-5, with 7 positions matching TRBD1. Per germline, CDR1 LNHNV and CDR2 YYDKDF (reference sequence). The CDR3 runs 14 residues. V gave up 1 base and J gave up 5 bases; unmatched junction bases: 4. CDR3 region: CATSRGQGEETQYF. CDR3 nucleotides: TGTGCCACCAGCAGAGGACAGGGAGAGGAGACCCAGTACTTC.

J is TRBJ1-5 and V is TRBV18; TRBD1 is a possible D gene (5 bases). The CDR3 length is 19 residues. Germline CDR1 reads KGHSH; CDR2 reads LQKENI. Trimming took 2 bases from V and 0 from J, leaving 20 bases between them. The CDR3 loop reads CASSPSAGTGTNSNQPQHF. The CDR3 DNA reads as TGTGCCAGCTCACCATCAGCTGGGACCGGCACAAATAGCAATCAGCCCCAGCATTTT.

This clonotype was counted many times. The chain carries TRBV10-3 and TRBJ2-3, with 13 bases lining up with TRBD2. The CDR3 contains 17 residues. Germline V gene data show CDR1 as ENHRY and CDR2 as SYGVKD. The V segment lost 3 bases and the J segment 7 bases; nucleotides outside the gene matches: 10. CDR3 coding DNA: TGTGCCATCAGTGATAGGACTAGCGGGAGAGTGATGAATACGCAGTATTTT. Amino acids: CAISDRTSGRVMNTQYF.